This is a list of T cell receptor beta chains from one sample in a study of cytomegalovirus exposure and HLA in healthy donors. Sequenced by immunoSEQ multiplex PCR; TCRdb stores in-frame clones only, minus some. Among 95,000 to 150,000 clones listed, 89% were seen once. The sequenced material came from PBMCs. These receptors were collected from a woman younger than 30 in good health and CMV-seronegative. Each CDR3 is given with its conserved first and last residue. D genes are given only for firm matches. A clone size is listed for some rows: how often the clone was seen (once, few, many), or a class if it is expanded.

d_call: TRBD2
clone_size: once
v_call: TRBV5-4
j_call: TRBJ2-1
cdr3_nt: TGTGCCAGCAGCTTGGGAGCGGGGTACAATGAGCAGTTCTTC
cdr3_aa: CASSLGAGYNEQFF

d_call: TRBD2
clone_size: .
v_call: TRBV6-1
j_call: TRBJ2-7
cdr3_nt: TGTGCCAGCAGCGATCCTAGCGGGAGGGGCTTCGAGCAGTACTTC
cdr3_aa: CASSDPSGRGFEQYF

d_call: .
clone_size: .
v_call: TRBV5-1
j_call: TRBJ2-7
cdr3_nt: TGCGCCAGCAGCTTGGAATCGGGGAGGTCATACGAGCAGTACTTC
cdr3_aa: CASSLESGRSYEQYF

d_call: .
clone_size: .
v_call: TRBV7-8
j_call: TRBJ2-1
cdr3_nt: TGTGCCAGCAGCTTAATCGGTGAGCAGTTCTTC
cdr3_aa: CASSLIGEQFF

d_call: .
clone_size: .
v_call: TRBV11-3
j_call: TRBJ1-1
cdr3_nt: TGTGCCAGCAGCTTAGGGGGCCTCCTTAAAGAAGCTTTCTTT
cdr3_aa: CASSLGGLLKEAFF

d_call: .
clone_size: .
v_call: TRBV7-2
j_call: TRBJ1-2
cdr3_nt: TGTGCCAGCAGCTTAGACGTCGGTGGCTACACCTTC
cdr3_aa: CASSLDVGGYTF

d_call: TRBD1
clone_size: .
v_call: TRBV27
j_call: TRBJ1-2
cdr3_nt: TGTGCCAGCAGTTTGATCAGGGGGCACCATGGCTACACCTTC
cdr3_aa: CASSLIRGHHGYTF

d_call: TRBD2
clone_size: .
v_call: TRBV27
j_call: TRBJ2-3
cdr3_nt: TGTGCCAGCAGTTTCCAGCCTAGCGGGACTAGCACAGATACGCAGTATTTT
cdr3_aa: CASSFQPSGTSTDTQYF

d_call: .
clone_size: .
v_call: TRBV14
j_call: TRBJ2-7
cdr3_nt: TGTGCCAGCAGCCAAGCGGTGACAAGATACGAGCAGTACTTC
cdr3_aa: CASSQAVTRYEQYF

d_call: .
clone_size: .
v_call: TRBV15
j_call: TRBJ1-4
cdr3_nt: TGTGCCACCAGCAGTCAGACAGGTGGCAATGAAAAACTGTTTTTT
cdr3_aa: CATSSQTGGNEKLFF

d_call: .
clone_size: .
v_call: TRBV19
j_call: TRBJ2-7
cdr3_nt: TGTGCCAGTAGTTCACCCGGGACACCGTCCGACGAGCAGTACTTC
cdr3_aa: CASSSPGTPSDEQYF

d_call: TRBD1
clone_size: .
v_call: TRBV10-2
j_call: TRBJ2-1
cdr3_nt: TGCGCCAGCAGTGACTCGGACAGGCAATACAATGAGCAGTTCTTC
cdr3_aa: CASSDSDRQYNEQFF

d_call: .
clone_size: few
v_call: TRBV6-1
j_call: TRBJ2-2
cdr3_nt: TGTGCCAGCAGTGAAATGTTGCGGACCGGGGAGCTGTTTTTT
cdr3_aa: CASSEMLRTGELFF

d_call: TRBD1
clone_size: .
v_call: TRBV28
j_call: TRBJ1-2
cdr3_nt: TGTGCCAGCAGTTCCGGGACAGGGTATTTCGGCTACACCTTC
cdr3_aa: CASSSGTGYFGYTF

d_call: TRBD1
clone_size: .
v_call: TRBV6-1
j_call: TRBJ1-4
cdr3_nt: TGTGCCAGCAGTGATACCCTTTACAGGGGGCAAGATGAAAAACTGTTTTTT
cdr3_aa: CASSDTLYRGQDEKLFF

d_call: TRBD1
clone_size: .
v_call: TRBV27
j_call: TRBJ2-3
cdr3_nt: TGTGCCAGCAGCGGACAGGGACCAGATACGCAGTATTTT
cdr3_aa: CASSGQGPDTQYF

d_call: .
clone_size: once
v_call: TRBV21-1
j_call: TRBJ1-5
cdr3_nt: TGTGCCAGCAGCAAAGGACAGGGGTTACGCAATCAGCCCCAGCATTTT
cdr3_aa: CASSKGQGLRNQPQHF

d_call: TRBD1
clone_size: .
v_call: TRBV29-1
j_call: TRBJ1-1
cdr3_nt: TGCAGCGTCAGGACAGGGGGAACTGAAGCTTTCTTT
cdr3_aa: CSVRTGGTEAFF

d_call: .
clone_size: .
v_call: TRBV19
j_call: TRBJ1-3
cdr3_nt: TGTGCCAGTAACAGACAAATCTCTGGAAACACCATATATTTT
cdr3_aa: CASNRQISGNTIYF

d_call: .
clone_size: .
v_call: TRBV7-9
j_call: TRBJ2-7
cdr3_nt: TGTGCCAGCAGCCCCCAGGGGCGGCAGACCGTTTCCTACGAGCAGTACTTC
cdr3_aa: CASSPQGRQTVSYEQYF

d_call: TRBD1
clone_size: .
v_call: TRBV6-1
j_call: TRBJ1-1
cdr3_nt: TGTGCCAGCAGTGAGGGGACAGGAGGAACTGAAGCTTTCTTT
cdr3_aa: CASSEGTGGTEAFF

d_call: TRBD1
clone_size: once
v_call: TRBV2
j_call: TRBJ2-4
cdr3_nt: TGTGCCAGCAGAGCGGTACAGGGGTCGGACATTCAGTACTTC
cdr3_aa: CASRAVQGSDIQYF

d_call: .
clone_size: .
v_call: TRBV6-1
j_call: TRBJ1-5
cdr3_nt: TGTGCCAGCAGTGAACGGCAGGGCCTATATAGCAATCAGCCCCAGCATTTT
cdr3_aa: CASSERQGLYSNQPQHF

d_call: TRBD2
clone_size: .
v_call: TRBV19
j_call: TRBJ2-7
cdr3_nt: TGTGCCAGTAGTATTCCTAGCGGGAGAGGCGACGAGCAGTACTTC
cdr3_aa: CASSIPSGRGDEQYF

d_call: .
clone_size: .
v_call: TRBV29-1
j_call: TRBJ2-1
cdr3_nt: TGCAGCGTTGTCCCTAGCGCCGGGAATGAGCAGTTCTTC
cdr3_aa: CSVVPSAGNEQFF

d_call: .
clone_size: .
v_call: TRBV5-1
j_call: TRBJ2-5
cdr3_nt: TGCGCCAGCAGCCGAGCAACAGGGACGCAAGAGACCCAGTACTTC
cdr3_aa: CASSRATGTQETQYF

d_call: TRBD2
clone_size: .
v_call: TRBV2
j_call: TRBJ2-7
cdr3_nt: TGTGCCAGCAGTGAAGCGCTTAGCGGGAGTACCGGAAGTTCCTACGAGCAGTACTTC
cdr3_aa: CASSEALSGSTGSSYEQYF

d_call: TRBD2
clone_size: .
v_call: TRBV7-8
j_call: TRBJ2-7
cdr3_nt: TGTGCCAGCAGCCCCCGGGGAAGCCTAGCGGATTACGAGCAGTACTTC
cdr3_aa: CASSPRGSLADYEQYF

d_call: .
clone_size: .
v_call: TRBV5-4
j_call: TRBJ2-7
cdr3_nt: TGTGCCAGCAGCTTGGGGGAGTACGAGCAGTACTTC
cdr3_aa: CASSLGEYEQYF

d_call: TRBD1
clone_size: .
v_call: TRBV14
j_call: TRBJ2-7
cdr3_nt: TGTGCCAGCAGCCAGGCCTATCGAACAGGGGAAGGTTACGAGCAGTACTTC
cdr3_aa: CASSQAYRTGEGYEQYF

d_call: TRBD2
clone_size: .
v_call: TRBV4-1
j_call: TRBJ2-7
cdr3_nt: TGCGCCAGCAGCCAAGCGGCTAGCGGGAGCTACGAGCAGTACTTC
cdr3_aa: CASSQAASGSYEQYF

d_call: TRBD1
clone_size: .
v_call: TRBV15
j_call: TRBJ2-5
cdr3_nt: TGTGCCACCAGCAGCTACCGGGACAGTGCTCAAGAGACCCAGTACTTC
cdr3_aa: CATSSYRDSAQETQYF

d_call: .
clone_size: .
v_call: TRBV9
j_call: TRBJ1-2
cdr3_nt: TGTGCCAGCAGCGGGGACATTGCTAACTATGGCTACACCTTC
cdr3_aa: CASSGDIANYGYTF

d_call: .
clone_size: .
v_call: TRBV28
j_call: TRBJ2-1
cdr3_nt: TGTGCCAGCAGGGGTACAGGGACGGGAGGAAATGAGCAGTTCTTC
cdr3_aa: CASRGTGTGGNEQFF

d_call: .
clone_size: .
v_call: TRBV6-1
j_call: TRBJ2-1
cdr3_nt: TGTGCCAGCAGTGAAGCTGGTTGGCTCAGGGCGGTGGGGGAGCAGTTCTTC
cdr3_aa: CASSEAGWLRAVGEQFF

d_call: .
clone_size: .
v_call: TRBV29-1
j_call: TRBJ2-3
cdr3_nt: TGCAGCGTTGGGGACACTGGCAGCACAGATACGCAGTATTTT
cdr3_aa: CSVGDTGSTDTQYF

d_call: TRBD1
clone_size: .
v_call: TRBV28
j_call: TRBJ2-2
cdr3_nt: TGTGCCAGCAGTTCGGGACAGGAGAACACGAGGGAGCTGTTTTTT
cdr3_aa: CASSSGQENTRELFF

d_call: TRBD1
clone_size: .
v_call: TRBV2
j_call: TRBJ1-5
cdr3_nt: TGTGCCAGCAGTGACGGGACAGGGAGACATCAGCCCCAGCATTTT
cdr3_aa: CASSDGTGRHQPQHF

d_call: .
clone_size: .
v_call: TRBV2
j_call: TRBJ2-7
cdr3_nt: TGTGCCAGCAGTGAACTTCTTAGCTCCTACGAGCAGTACTTC
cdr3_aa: CASSELLSSYEQYF

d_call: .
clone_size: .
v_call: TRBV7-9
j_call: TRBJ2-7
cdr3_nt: TGTGCCAGCAGCTTAGTGGGGGCCCCTTACGAGCAGTACTTC
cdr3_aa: CASSLVGAPYEQYF

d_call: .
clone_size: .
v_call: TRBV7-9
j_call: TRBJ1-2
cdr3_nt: TGTGCCAGCGGGGTGGGGGCAGAAGGCTACACCTTC
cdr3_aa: CASGVGAEGYTF

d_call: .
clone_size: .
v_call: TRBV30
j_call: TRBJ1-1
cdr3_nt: TGTGCCTGGATGACCAGGGCTTCCGCTTTCTTT
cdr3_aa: CAWMTRASAFF

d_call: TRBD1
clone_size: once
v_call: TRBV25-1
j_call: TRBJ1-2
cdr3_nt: TGTGCCAGCAGTGGACCAACAGGGGTTAACTATGGCTACACCTTC
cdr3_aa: CASSGPTGVNYGYTF

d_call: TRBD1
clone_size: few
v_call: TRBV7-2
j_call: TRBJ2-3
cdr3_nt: TGTGCCAGCAGCTCTTGGGGACAGGGGGGGCAGTATTTT
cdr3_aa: CASSSWGQGGQYF

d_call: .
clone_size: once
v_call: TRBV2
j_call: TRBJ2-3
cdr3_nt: TGTGCCAGCAGTGAAGAAAGGGACATAACCTCCACAGATACGCAGTATTTT
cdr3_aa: CASSEERDITSTDTQYF

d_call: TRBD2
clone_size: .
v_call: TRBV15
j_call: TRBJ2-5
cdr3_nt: TGTGCCACCAGCAGAGATAAGCGGGACTGGGAGACCCAGTACTTC
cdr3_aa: CATSRDKRDWETQYF

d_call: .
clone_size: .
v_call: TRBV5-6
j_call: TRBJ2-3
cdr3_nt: TGTGCCAGCAGCTTGGTGAGCGCTCCAGATACGCAGTATTTT
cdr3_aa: CASSLVSAPDTQYF

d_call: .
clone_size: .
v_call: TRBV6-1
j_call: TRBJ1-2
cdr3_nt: TGTGCCACAGCGGATCCGTACTATGGCTACACCTTC
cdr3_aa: CATADPYYGYTF

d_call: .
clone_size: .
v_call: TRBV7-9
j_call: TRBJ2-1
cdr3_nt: TGTGCCAGCAGCTTAACGATTTCGGAGGAGGAGCAGTTCTTC
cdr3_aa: CASSLTISEEEQFF

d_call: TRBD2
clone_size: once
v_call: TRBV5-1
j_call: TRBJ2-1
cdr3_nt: TGCGCCAGCAGAACGACTAGCGGCCTCTACAATGAGCAGTTCTTC
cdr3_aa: CASRTTSGLYNEQFF

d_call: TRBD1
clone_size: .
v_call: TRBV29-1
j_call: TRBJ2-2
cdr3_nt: TGCAGCGTTGAAGGCCGACAGGGTTTAGCCGGGGAGCTGTTTTTT
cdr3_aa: CSVEGRQGLAGELFF

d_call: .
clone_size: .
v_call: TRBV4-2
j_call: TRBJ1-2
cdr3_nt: TGTGCCAGCAGCCAATTAATGGTGGGCCAGGGCTATGGCTACACCTTC
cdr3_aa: CASSQLMVGQGYGYTF

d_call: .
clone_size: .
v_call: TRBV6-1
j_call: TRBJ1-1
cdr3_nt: TGTGCCAGCAGTCCCCGGGACACCGATCCTTTCTTT
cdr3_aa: CASSPRDTDPFF

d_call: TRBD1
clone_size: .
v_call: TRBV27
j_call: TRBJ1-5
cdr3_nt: TGTGCCAGCAGTCGGGACAGGGAAGGCAATCAGCCCCAGCATTTT
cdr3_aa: CASSRDREGNQPQHF

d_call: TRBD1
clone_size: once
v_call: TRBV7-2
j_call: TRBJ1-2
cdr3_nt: TGTGCCAGCAGCCCTCGACAGGGCGACTATGGCTACACCTTC
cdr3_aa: CASSPRQGDYGYTF